This is a list of T cell receptor beta chains from one sample in a study of blood T cells in healthy people across ages. TCRdb itself ran the 5' RACE reads through MiXCR, one entry per CDR3 protein. The repertoire holds roughly 680,000 distinct CDR3 sequences, with 45% to 50% as singletons. Material for sequencing was blood. The receptors here all came from a woman aged 55 to 70 in good health. Both conserved end residues are part of each CDR3. A D gene is named only where the DNA matches it firmly. For some rows the clone size is stated as once, few or many, or as a class when expanded; others skip it.

TRBJ1-6,TRBV6-2/TRBV6-3,-,TRBD1,CASKGTGEGSPLHF,TGTGCCAGCAAAGGGACAGGGGAAGGTTCACCCCTCCACTTT
TRBJ2-5,TRBV2,-,TRBD2,CASGRAPETQYF,TGTGCCAGCGGGAGGGCCCCAGAGACCCAGTACTTC
TRBJ2-7,TRBV18,-,TRBD1,CASSPDREFYEQYF,TGTGCCAGCTCACCGGACAGGGAGTTCTACGAGCAGTACTTC
TRBJ1-4,TRBV10-3,-,TRBD1,CASRRQGNEKLFF,TGTGCCAGCCGCCGACAGGGGAATGAAAAACTGTTTTTT
TRBJ1-5,TRBV28,-,TRBD1,CASRSLAGGGSNQPQHF,TGTGCCAGCAGATCATTGGCAGGGGGCGGTAGCAATCAGCCCCAGCATTTT
TRBJ2-1,TRBV10-3,few,TRBD2,CASGGTSGRDPAYNEQFF,TGTGCCTCGGGCGGGACTAGCGGGAGGGATCCCGCCTACAATGAGCAGTTCTTT
TRBJ2-1,TRBV30,few,TRBD1,CAWGVGGFFQGEFF,TGTGCCTGGGGGGTAGGGGGCTTCTTTCAGGGGGAGTTCTTC
TRBJ2-5,TRBV10-3,few,-,CAISESEGDETQYF,TGTGCCATCAGTGAGTCAGAGGGAGACGAGACCCAGTACTTC
TRBJ2-1,TRBV7-2,-,TRBD2,CASSGGLGSYNEQFF,TGTGCCAGCAGCGGGGGACTAGGGTCCTACAATGAGCAGTTCTTC
TRBJ2-7,TRBV7-2,-,TRBD2,CASSPEGGLAGFSYEQYF,TGTGCCAGCAGCCCTGAAGGGGGACTAGCGGGATTCTCCTACGAGCAGTACTTC
TRBJ2-1,TRBV25-1,-,TRBD2,CASGSSGRNEQFF,TGTGCCAGCGGCTCTAGCGGGAGAAATGAGCAGTTCTTC